This TCR beta chain was identified in a study of T cell responses to AZD1222 COVID-19 vaccine. Study-level points and caveats: Compared with day 0, the breadth and depth of the Spike-specific TCR repertoire rose significantly after two doses of AZD1222.

Details on this clone: The antigen is undetermined.

CDR1 LNHDA and CDR2 SQIVND come from the germline V gene (reference sequence). This CDR3 contains 13 residues. V was clipped by 7 bases and J by 5 bases, with 12 bases between them. Using immunoSEQ multiplex PCR, the repertoire was profiled, and TCRdb retains in-frame clones only, with some absent. In the table there are 95,000 to 150,000 clones, roughly nine tenths of which are singletons. The sequences come from peripheral blood, collected on day 0 of AZD1222 vaccination. The chain employs TRBV19 and TRBJ1-5; D gene ambiguous. The receptor was isolated from an adult in good health. The CDR3 nucleotides read TGTGCCAGTATGAACTTAGGTTATCAGCCCCAGCATTTT. Translating it yields CASMNLGYQPQHF. Full variable domain (rest looked up from reference TRBV19 and TRBJ1-5): DGGITQSPKYLFRKEGQNVTLSCEQNLNHDAMYWYRQDPGQGLRLIYYSQIVNDFQKGDIAEGYSVSREKKESFPLTVTSAQKNPTAFYLCASMNLGYQPQHFGDGTRLSIL.